The 8 T cell receptor beta chains presented below share a single source sample, sequenced in a study of CXCR3-negative and CXCR3-positive naive CD8 T cells. General study points: Against CXCR3-negative naive cells, CXCR3-positive naive cells showed more hydrophobic TRB CDR3s.

Libraries of TRB cDNA were made by 5' RACE and carried UMIs. TCRdb re-analyzed the 5' RACE reads; it lists each CDR3 protein once, without DNA. This sample lists under 150,000 distinct CDR3 sequences; its ten largest clones have about 0.37%. Their antigens are not known. Specimen: naive CXCR3+ CD8+ T cells from blood. Documented subset: CD45RO-CCR7+CD27+CD95- naive CD8+ T cells expressing CXCR3 (TNR3+). The receptor set was obtained from a human donor in good health. Some clones in this sample may be carry-over from other donors' samples.

The chain links TRBV5-1 to TRBJ2-1; lacking DNA, the TRBD1 call made by TCRdb goes unchecked. The CDR3 runs to 15 residues. CDR1 and CDR2 from the germline V gene are SGHRS and YFSETQ. CDR3 region: CASGITGGGYNEQFF. Full variable domain (missing parts from reference TRBV5-1 and TRBJ2-1): KAGVTQTPRYLIKTRGQQVTLSCSPISGHRSVSWYQQTPGQGLQFLFEYFSETQRNKGNFPGRFSGRQFSNSRSEMNVSTLELGDSALYLCASGITGGGYNEQFFGPGTRLTVL.

The chain uses TRBV28 and TRBJ1-4. The CDR3 extends over 16 amino acids. Germline CDR1 and CDR2: MDHEN and SYDVKM. The CDR3 spells CAGTYLDGSSGEKLFF.

CDR3 sequence: CASSQEGGQGGEQYF. The chain links TRBV3-1 to TRBJ2-7; TCRdb reports TRBD1, a call that lacks DNA to check it against. Germline CDR1 reads LGHDT; CDR2 reads YNNKEL (reference sequence). The CDR3 loop spans 15 amino acids.

The chain has TRBV7-8 and TRBJ2-1; the TRBD1 assignment by TCRdb is unverifiable without DNA. Looked up from germline, CDR1 is SGHVS and CDR2 is FQNEAQ. There are 15 residues in the CDR3. The CDR3 loop is CASSFRAGPYNEQLF.

CDR3 residues: CASSLEVAVNEQYF. V and J are TRBV7-9 and TRBJ2-7. Germline V gene data show CDR1 as SEHNR and CDR2 as FQNEAQ (reference sequence). The CDR3 spans 14 residues. Supplemented by reference TRBV7-9 and TRBJ2-7, the full variable domain reads DTGVSQNPRHKITKRGQNVTFRCDPISEHNRLYWYRQTLGQGPEFLTYFQNEAQLEKSRLLSDRFSAERPKGSFSTLEIQRTEQGDSAMYLCASSLEVAVNEQYFGPGTRLTVT.

Here the CDR3 reads CATAGTSETYEQYF. The chain couples TRBV10-3 to TRBJ2-7; TCRdb outputs TRBD2, but without DNA this stays unchecked. From germline, CDR1 is ENHRY and CDR2 SYGVKD. The CDR3 covers 14 residues.

The chain has TRBV12-3 or TRBV12-4 and TRBJ2-1; without DNA, the TCRdb call of TRBD2 cannot be checked. The CDR3 is made up of 14 amino acids. CDR3: CASSAAGFYNEQFF.

This sequence joins TRBV5-6 and TRBJ2-1. Per the germline V gene, CDR1 is SGHDT and CDR2 is YYEEEE. The CDR3 extends over 13 amino acids. The CDR3 loop is CASSSRWRGEQFF.